This entry describes one TCR beta chain. Germline-derived CDR1 and CDR2 are MNHNY and SVGAGI (reference sequence). Trimming removed 4 bases at V and 5 bases at J, with 12 bases between. There are 14 residues in the CDR3. Clones were sequenced by immunoSEQ multiplex PCR, and TCRdb holds only the in-frame ones, with some missing. Of more than 550,000 clones detected, 70% to 90% appear once; the ten largest clones hold roughly 0.01%. This sample was included in a study of shared T cell receptors in the human thymus. These data were also filed under a second study, of human thymus T cells. That source adds: The people who donated were healthy Finnish babies having corrective surgery for congenital heart defects. Resections from corrective heart surgery supplied the thymus tissue. There appeared to be biased usage of V and J genes in thymic and blood repertoires. Related work showed strongly overlapping thymic repertoires across unrelated individuals.

The rearrangement joins TRBV6-6 to TRBJ1-5, with D maybe TRBD1 (5 bases). Sequenced input: thymocytes. This clonotype was obtained from a girl in the first two years of life with a congenital heart defect. CDR3 in DNA: TGTGCCAGCAGTTCCAGGGAACCATATCAGCCCCAGCATTTT. Amino acids: CASSSREPYQPQHF.